The rows below give T cell receptor beta chains drawn from one sample of a study of shared clonotypes between healthy human individuals. Here immunoSEQ multiplex PCR was the method, and the copy in TCRdb shows in-frame clones only, minus some. The table has roughly 1.5 million clones, 95% to 99% seen once. Sequenced input: naive CD4+ T cells sorted from blood. Receptors were obtained from a man aged 25-40 years in good health. The CDR3 runs from the conserved cysteine through the conserved F or W. The order of the fields is clone size, V gene, J gene, D gene, CDR3 protein, CDR3 DNA. The D gene is left open where the match is weak. Size is omitted from some rows. Given values are once, few, many or a class for expanded clones.

size: .
V: TRBV5-1
J: TRBJ2-3
D: TRBD2
CDR3: CASSPGTSGRAIDTQYF
DNA: TGCGCCAGCAGCCCGGGGACTAGCGGGAGGGCCATAGATACGCAGTATTTT

size: .
V: TRBV1
J: TRBJ2-6
D: .
CDR3: CTSSQNSGANVLTF
DNA: TGCACCAGCAGCCAAAACTCTGGGGCCAACGTCCTGACTTTC

size: .
V: TRBV9
J: TRBJ2-7
D: .
CDR3: CASAKWTDSYEQYF
DNA: TGTGCCAGCGCCAAGTGGACAGATTCCTACGAGCAGTACTTC

size: .
V: TRBV18
J: TRBJ2-5
D: TRBD1
CDR3: CASSPIRTGSETQYF
DNA: TGTGCCAGCTCCCCAATCCGGACAGGGTCGGAGACCCAGTACTTC

size: .
V: TRBV4-2
J: TRBJ2-5
D: TRBD2
CDR3: CASSQVSLAEETQYF
DNA: TGTGCCAGCAGCCAAGTATCACTAGCGGAAGAGACCCAGTACTTC

size: .
V: TRBV6-5
J: TRBJ1-3
D: .
CDR3: CASSLDGGSGNTIYF
DNA: TGTGCCAGCAGCCTCGACGGCGGCTCTGGAAACACCATATATTTT

size: .
V: TRBV7-3
J: TRBJ2-5
D: .
CDR3: CASSSLGQYF
DNA: TGTGCCAGCAGTAGCCTGGGCCAGTACTTC

size: once
V: TRBV27
J: TRBJ1-1
D: .
CDR3: CASSLFGGASTEAFF
DNA: TGTGCCAGCAGTTTATTTGGGGGCGCGAGCACTGAAGCTTTCTTT

size: .
V: TRBV9
J: TRBJ2-1
D: .
CDR3: CASSVAGWAYNEQFF
DNA: TGTGCCAGCAGCGTCGCGGGATGGGCCTACAATGAGCAGTTCTTC

size: .
V: TRBV11-3
J: TRBJ2-2
D: .
CDR3: CASSLSTTRNGELFF
DNA: TGTGCCAGCAGCTTATCGACTACTCGGAACGGGGAGCTGTTTTTT

size: .
V: TRBV6-1
J: TRBJ1-1
D: TRBD1
CDR3: CASHRQGRTEAFF
DNA: TGTGCCAGCCATAGACAGGGAAGAACTGAAGCTTTCTTT

size: once
V: TRBV5-6
J: TRBJ1-1
D: .
CDR3: CASSTPTGSNTEAFF
DNA: TGTGCCAGCAGCACACCCACAGGGTCAAACACTGAAGCTTTCTTT